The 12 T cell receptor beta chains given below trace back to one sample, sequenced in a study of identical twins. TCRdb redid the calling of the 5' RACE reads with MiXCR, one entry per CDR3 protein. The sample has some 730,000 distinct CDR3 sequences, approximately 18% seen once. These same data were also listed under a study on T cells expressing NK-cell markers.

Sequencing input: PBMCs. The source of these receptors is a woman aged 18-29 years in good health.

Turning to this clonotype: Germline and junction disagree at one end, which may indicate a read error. CDR3 protein: CASGIWGTDTQYF. In DNA form, the CDR3 reads TGTGCCAGCGGTATTTGGGGCACAGACACGCAGTATTTT. This chain connects TRBV6-2 or TRBV6-3 to TRBJ2-3; D perhaps matches TRBD1 (5 bases). The V gene's germline CDR1 is MNHEY and CDR2 SVGEGT. There are 13 residues in the CDR3.

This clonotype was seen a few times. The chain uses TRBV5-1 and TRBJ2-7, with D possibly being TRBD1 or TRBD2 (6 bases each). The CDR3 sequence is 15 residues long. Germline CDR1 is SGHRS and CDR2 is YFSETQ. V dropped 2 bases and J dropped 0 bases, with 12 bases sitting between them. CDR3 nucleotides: TGCGCCAGCAGCTTACAGGGACTTACCTCCTACGAGCAGTACTTC. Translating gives CASSLQGLTSYEQYF.

CDR3 nucleotides: TGTGCCAGCAGCCTCGGCACCTTAAATTCACCCCTCCACTTT. It encodes CASSLGTLNSPLHF. V gene TRBV9 combines with J gene TRBJ1-6; no clear D gene. This CDR3 region has 14 residues. V was shortened by 4 bases and J by 7 bases, with 12 bases between the two germline ends. Germline lookup yields CDR1 SGDLS and CDR2 YYNGEE.

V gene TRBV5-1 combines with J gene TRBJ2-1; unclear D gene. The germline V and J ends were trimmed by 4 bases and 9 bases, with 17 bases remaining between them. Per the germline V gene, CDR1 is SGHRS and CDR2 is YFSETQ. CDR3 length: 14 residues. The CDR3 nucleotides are TGCGCCAGCAGCCCGGTCTCCACCCGGAGTGAGCAGTTCTTC. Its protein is CASSPVSTRSEQFF.

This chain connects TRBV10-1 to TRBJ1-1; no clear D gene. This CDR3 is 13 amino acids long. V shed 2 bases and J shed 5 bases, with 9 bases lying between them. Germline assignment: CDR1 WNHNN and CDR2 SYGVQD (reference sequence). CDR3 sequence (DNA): TGCGCCAGCAGTGAGAACAGAGGAACTGAAGCTTTCTTT. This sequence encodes CASSENRGTEAFF.

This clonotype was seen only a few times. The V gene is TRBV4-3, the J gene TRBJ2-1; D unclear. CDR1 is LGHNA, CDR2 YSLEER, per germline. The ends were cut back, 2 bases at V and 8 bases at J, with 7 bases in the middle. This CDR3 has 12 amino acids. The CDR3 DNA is TGCGCCAGCAGCCAAAACCGCCATGAGCAGTTCTTC. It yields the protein CASSQNRHEQFF.

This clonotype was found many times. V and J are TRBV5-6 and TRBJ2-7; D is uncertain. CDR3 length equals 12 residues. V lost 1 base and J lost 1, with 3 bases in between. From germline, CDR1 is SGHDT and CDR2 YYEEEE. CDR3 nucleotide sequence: TGTGCCAGCAGCTTGCCTTCCTACGAGCAGTACTTC. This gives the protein CASSLPSYEQYF.

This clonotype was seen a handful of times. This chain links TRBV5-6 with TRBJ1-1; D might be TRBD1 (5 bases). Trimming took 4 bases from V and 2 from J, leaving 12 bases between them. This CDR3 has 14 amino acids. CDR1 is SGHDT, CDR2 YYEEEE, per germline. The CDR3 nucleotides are TGTGCCAGCAGCGGTCCGACAGTAAACACTGAAGCTTTCTTT. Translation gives CASSGPTVNTEAFF. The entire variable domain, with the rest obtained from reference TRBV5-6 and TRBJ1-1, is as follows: DAGVTQSPTHLIKTRGQQVTLRCSPKSGHDTVSWYQQALGQGPQFIFQYYEEEERQRGNFPDRFSGHQFPNYSSELNVNALLLGDSALYLCASSGPTVNTEAFFGQGTRLTVV.

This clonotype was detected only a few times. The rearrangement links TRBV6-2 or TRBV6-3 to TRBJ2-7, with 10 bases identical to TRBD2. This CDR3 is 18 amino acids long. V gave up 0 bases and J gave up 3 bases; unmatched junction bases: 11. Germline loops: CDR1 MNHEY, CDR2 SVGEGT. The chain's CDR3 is CASSYSEAGGPPHYEQYF. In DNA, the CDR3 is TGTGCCAGCAGTTACTCCGAAGCGGGAGGGCCCCCTCACTACGAGCAGTACTTC.

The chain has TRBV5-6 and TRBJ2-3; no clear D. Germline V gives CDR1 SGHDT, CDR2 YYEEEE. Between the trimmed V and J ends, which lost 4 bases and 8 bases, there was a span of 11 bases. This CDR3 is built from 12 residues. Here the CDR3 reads CASSRVLVTQYF. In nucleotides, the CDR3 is TGTGCCAGCAGCCGCGTTCTCGTTACGCAGTATTTT.

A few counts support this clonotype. The DNA of the CDR3 is TGCGCCAGCAGTGGAGGGCGACTAGCGGGAGGTGAGACCCAGTACTTC. The encoded protein is CASSGGRLAGGETQYF. This sequence joins TRBV10-2 and TRBJ2-5, with 13 bases aligning to TRBD2. V lost 4 bases to trimming and J lost 5 bases; unmatched junction nucleotides: 7. CDR3 length: 16 residues. Germline V gene sequence: CDR1 WSHSY, CDR2 SAAADI.

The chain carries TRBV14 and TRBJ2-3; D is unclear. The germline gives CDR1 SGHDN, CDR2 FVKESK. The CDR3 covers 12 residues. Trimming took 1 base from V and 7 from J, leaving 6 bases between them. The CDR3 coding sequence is TGTGCCAGCAGCCAAGTGAAGAATACGCAGTATTTT. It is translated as CASSQVKNTQYF.